One sample yielded the 3 T cell receptor beta chains listed below, sequenced in a study of beta chain features in type 1 diabetes. Investigators reverse transcribed all isolated RNA, so they sequenced expressed TCRB transcripts. Data came from immunoSEQ multiplex PCR; TCRdb stores just in-frame clones and leaves some out. The sample has over 700,000 clones, roughly 15% seen once. Material for sequencing was naive CD4+ T cells from blood. All receptors come from a woman aged 18 to 35 in good health.

This clone was detected only a few times. The chain couples TRBV9 to TRBJ1-2; 8 nucleotides match TRBD1. Per germline, CDR1 SGDLS and CDR2 YYNGEE. V was clipped by 1 base and J by 5 bases; unmatched bases: 4. The length of the CDR3 is 14 residues. Written as DNA, the CDR3 is TGTGCCAGCAGCGTACTAGGACAGGGTTATGGCTACACCTTC. Amino acids: CASSVLGQGYGYTF.

V usage is TRBV7-2 and J usage is TRBJ2-5, with 10 bases identical to TRBD2. This CDR3 contains 16 residues. Looked up from germline, CDR1 is SGHTA and CDR2 is FQGNSA. With V trimmed by 1 base and J by 6 bases, 8 bases remained unmatched. The CDR3 protein is CASSLGGSGRIKTQYF. The CDR3 DNA reads as TGTGCCAGCAGCTTAGGTGGTAGCGGGAGGATAAAGACCCAGTACTTC.

This sequence joins TRBV6-5 and TRBJ2-3; 7 bases agree with TRBD1. The V gene end was trimmed by 2 bases and the J gene end by 3 bases; junction bases not matched to a gene: 8. Germline V gene lookup returns CDR1 MNHEY and CDR2 SVGAGI. The CDR3 has 16 residues. The CDR3 bases are TGTGCCAGCAGTTACACCCAGACAGGGTATACAGATACGCAGTATTTT. It translates to CASSYTQTGYTDTQYF.